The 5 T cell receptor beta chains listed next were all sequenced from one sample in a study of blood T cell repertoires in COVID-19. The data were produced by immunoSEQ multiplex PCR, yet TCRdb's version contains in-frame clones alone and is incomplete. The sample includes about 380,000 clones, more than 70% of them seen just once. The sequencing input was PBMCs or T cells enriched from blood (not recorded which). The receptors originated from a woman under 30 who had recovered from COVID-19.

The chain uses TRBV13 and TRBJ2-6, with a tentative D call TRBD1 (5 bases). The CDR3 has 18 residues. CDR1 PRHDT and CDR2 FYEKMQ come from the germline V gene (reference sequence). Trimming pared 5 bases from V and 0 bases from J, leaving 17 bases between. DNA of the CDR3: TGTGCCAGCAGCCCAAGGACGGACACGCACTCTGGGGCCAACGTCCTGACTTTC. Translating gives CASSPRTDTHSGANVLTF.

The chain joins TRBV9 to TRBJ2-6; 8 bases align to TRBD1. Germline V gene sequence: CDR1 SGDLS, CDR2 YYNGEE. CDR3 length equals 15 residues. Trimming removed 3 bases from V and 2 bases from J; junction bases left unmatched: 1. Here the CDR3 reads CASSAGGTGANVLTF. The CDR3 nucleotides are TGTGCCAGCAGCGCAGGGGGCACTGGGGCCAACGTCCTGACTTTC.

The CDR3 nucleotides are TGTGCCAGCAGCGTAGAAGGGGGAATCTCTGGAAACACCATATATTTT. Translated, it gives CASSVEGGISGNTIYF. The chain uses TRBV9 and TRBJ1-3; a weak D match, TRBD1 (6 bases). The CDR3 is made up of 16 amino acids. The V end was cut by 0 bases, the J end by 0 bases, with 10 bases between. CDR1 and CDR2 (germline): SGDLS, YYNGEE.

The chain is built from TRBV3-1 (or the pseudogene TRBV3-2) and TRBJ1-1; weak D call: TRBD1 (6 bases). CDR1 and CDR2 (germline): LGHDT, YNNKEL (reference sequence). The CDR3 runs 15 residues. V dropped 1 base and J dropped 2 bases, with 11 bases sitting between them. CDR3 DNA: TGTGCCAGCAGCCAAGTGGGGGGGGCTAACACTGAAGCTTTCTTT. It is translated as CASSQVGGANTEAFF.

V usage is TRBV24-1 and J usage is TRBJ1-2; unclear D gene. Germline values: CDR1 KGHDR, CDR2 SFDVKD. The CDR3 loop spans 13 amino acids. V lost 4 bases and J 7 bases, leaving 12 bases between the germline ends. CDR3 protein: CATSDRNWAGYTF. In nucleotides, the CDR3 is TGTGCCACCAGTGACCGAAACTGGGCTGGCTACACCTTC.